This TCR beta chain was sequenced during a study of response to subunit inactivated influenza vaccine. MiXCR, run by TCRdb on the RT-PCR reads, gives a single entry per CDR3 protein. The profile covers about 530,000 distinct CDR3 sequences, with about an eighth appearing a single time and roughly 14% taken by the ten largest. Regarding the study as a whole: Authors suggested each seasonal flu vaccination may recruit only limited numbers of new T cells.

A note on this clonotype: Its antigen is not identified.

The sequence came from a man aged 50 to 60 who received an inactivated influenza vaccine. The sequencing used PBMCs from blood, collected more than 35 days after vaccination.

The CDR3 loop is CASSVSPQGNEAFF. The CDR3 DNA reads TGTGCCAGCAGCGTATCTCCACAGGGGAATGAAGCTTTCTTT. This sequence joins TRBV9 and TRBJ1-1, with 7 nucleotides matching TRBD1. The CDR3 is 14 residues long. Germline V lookup: CDR1 SGDLS, CDR2 YYNGEE. The ends lost 1 base at V and 7 bases at J; junction bases unmatched: 7.